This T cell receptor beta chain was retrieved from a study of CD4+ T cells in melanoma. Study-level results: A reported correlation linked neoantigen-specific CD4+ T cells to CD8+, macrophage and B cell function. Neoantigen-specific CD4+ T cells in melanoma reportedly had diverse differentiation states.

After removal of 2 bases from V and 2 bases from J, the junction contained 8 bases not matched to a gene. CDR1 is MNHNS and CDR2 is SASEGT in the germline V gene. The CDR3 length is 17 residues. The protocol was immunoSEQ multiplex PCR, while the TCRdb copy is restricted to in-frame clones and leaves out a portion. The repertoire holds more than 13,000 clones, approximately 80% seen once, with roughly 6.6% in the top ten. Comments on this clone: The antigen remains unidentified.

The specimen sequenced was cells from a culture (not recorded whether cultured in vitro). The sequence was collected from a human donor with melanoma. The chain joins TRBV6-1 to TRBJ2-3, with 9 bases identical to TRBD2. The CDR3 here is CASSERFLAGTTDTQYF. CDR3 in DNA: TGTGCCAGCAGTGAACGGTTTCTAGCGGGGACCACAGATACGCAGTATTTT.